Listed below are T cell receptor beta chains from one sample, sequenced in a study of cytomegalovirus exposure and HLA in healthy donors. Assay: immunoSEQ multiplex PCR; the TCRdb copy retains only in-frame clones and omits some. The sample includes 100,000 to 150,000 clones, roughly 87% of them seen just once. Material for sequencing was PBMCs. The receptors were sampled from a woman aged 18-35 years in good health and CMV-seronegative. The CDR3 runs from the conserved cysteine through the conserved F or W. Fields, in order: clone size, J gene, D gene, V gene, CDR3 DNA, CDR3 protein. D genes are given only for firm matches. Some rows mark clone size as missing; the rest say once, few, many or name a class of expanded clone.

abundance: once; j_gene: TRBJ2-1; d_gene: .; v_gene: TRBV5-4; CDR3nt: TGTGCCAGCAGCTTGGATCGTCCCAATGAGCAGTTCTTC; CDR3aa: CASSLDRPNEQFF
abundance: .; j_gene: TRBJ1-5; d_gene: TRBD1; v_gene: TRBV28; CDR3nt: TGTGCCAGCACCTTACGGACAGGGACCACTCAGCCCCAGCATTTT; CDR3aa: CASTLRTGTTQPQHF
abundance: .; j_gene: TRBJ2-1; d_gene: TRBD1; v_gene: TRBV29-1; CDR3nt: TGCAGCGTTGAACCCCGGGACAGATACAATGAGCAGTTCTTC; CDR3aa: CSVEPRDRYNEQFF
abundance: once; j_gene: TRBJ1-5; d_gene: .; v_gene: TRBV19; CDR3nt: TGTGCCAGTAGACCAGGGCGGTTCACTCAGCCCCAGCATTTT; CDR3aa: CASRPGRFTQPQHF
abundance: .; j_gene: TRBJ2-1; d_gene: TRBD2; v_gene: TRBV27; CDR3nt: TGTGCCAGCAGTTCATTAAGGACTAGCGGGATTAGTGAGCAGTTCTTC; CDR3aa: CASSSLRTSGISEQFF
abundance: once; j_gene: TRBJ1-1; d_gene: TRBD1; v_gene: TRBV7-2; CDR3nt: TGTGCCAGCAGCTCGAGACAGGGGGGGCTACGTGAGGCTTTCTTT; CDR3aa: CASSSRQGGLREAFF
abundance: few; j_gene: TRBJ1-5; d_gene: .; v_gene: TRBV2; CDR3nt: TGTGCCAGCAGTCATCCCCTCGGGTTGAGCAATCAGCCCCAGCATTTT; CDR3aa: CASSHPLGLSNQPQHF
abundance: .; j_gene: TRBJ2-1; d_gene: TRBD2; v_gene: TRBV27; CDR3nt: TGTGCCAGCAGTTCTACTAGCGGGGACAATGAGCAGTTCTTC; CDR3aa: CASSSTSGDNEQFF
abundance: few; j_gene: TRBJ2-1; d_gene: TRBD2; v_gene: TRBV4-2; CDR3nt: TGTGCCAGCAGCCAAGATCTAGCGGGTTACAATGAGCAGTTCTTC; CDR3aa: CASSQDLAGYNEQFF
abundance: .; j_gene: TRBJ2-1; d_gene: TRBD2; v_gene: TRBV30; CDR3nt: TGTGCCTGGACATCTAGCGGGAGGGAAAATGAGCAGTTCTTC; CDR3aa: CAWTSSGRENEQFF
abundance: .; j_gene: TRBJ2-3; d_gene: .; v_gene: TRBV6-1; CDR3nt: TGTGCCAGCAGTGTTGAGGGAGGAGGGACAGATACGCAGTATTTT; CDR3aa: CASSVEGGGTDTQYF
abundance: .; j_gene: TRBJ1-2; d_gene: .; v_gene: TRBV6-5; CDR3nt: TGTGCCAGCAGTTACTTTTTAAGGGACAACCTCGTACGCTACACCTTC; CDR3aa: CASSYFLRDNLVRYTF
abundance: .; j_gene: TRBJ1-5; d_gene: .; v_gene: TRBV2; CDR3nt: TGTGCCAGCAGTGAACAGGGGCTGGGTCAGCCCCAGCATTTT; CDR3aa: CASSEQGLGQPQHF
abundance: once; j_gene: TRBJ2-3; d_gene: .; v_gene: TRBV16; CDR3nt: TGTGCCAGCAGCCAATCGCCGGGGTGGAGCACAGATACGCAGTATTTT; CDR3aa: CASSQSPGWSTDTQYF
abundance: .; j_gene: TRBJ2-5; d_gene: TRBD1; v_gene: TRBV29-1; CDR3nt: TGCAGCGTTGAAGATCGCGCAGGGGGCAGGGAGACCCAGTACTTC; CDR3aa: CSVEDRAGGRETQYF
abundance: .; j_gene: TRBJ2-3; d_gene: TRBD1; v_gene: TRBV6-4; CDR3nt: TGTGCCAGCAGTCAACAGGGGGCGAATTCAGATACGCAGTATTTT; CDR3aa: CASSQQGANSDTQYF
abundance: .; j_gene: TRBJ2-4; d_gene: .; v_gene: TRBV28; CDR3nt: TGTGCCAGCAGTCCGCATGGGGGGGCCAAAAACATTCAGTACTTC; CDR3aa: CASSPHGGAKNIQYF
abundance: .; j_gene: TRBJ1-1; d_gene: .; v_gene: TRBV11-3; CDR3nt: TGTGCCAGCAGCTTATCGGGAAGAGTGGGCACTGAAGCTTTCTTT; CDR3aa: CASSLSGRVGTEAFF
abundance: .; j_gene: TRBJ1-5; d_gene: TRBD1; v_gene: TRBV10-2; CDR3nt: TGCGCCAGCAGTAACGGGACAGGGATCGGGCGGGTTCAGCCCCAGCATTTT; CDR3aa: CASSNGTGIGRVQPQHF
abundance: .; j_gene: TRBJ2-4; d_gene: TRBD2; v_gene: TRBV5-8; CDR3nt: TGTGCCAGCAGCTTGCGGGAGGACATTCAGTACTTC; CDR3aa: CASSLREDIQYF
abundance: .; j_gene: TRBJ2-5; d_gene: .; v_gene: TRBV18; CDR3nt: TGTGCCAGCTCACCAAGCCACTCTCAAGAGACCCAGTACTTC; CDR3aa: CASSPSHSQETQYF
abundance: .; j_gene: TRBJ2-2; d_gene: TRBD2; v_gene: TRBV11-2; CDR3nt: TGTGCCAGCAGCTTCACTAGCGGAAACACCGGGGAGCTGTTTTTT; CDR3aa: CASSFTSGNTGELFF
abundance: .; j_gene: TRBJ2-1; d_gene: .; v_gene: TRBV6-1; CDR3nt: TGTGCCAGCAAACTAGCCTACAATGAGCAGTTCTTC; CDR3aa: CASKLAYNEQFF
abundance: .; j_gene: TRBJ1-1; d_gene: TRBD1; v_gene: TRBV4-1; CDR3nt: TGCGCCAGCAGCCAAGATCCGTTCACAGGGGGCACTGAAGCTTTCTTT; CDR3aa: CASSQDPFTGGTEAFF
abundance: .; j_gene: TRBJ1-2; d_gene: .; v_gene: TRBV28; CDR3nt: TGTGCCAGCAGTTTCGGGACAAATCTTAACTATGGCTACACCTTC; CDR3aa: CASSFGTNLNYGYTF
abundance: .; j_gene: TRBJ2-5; d_gene: TRBD2; v_gene: TRBV15; CDR3nt: TGTGCCACCAGCAGAGACGGGACTAGGGCGGAGACCCAGTACTTC; CDR3aa: CATSRDGTRAETQYF